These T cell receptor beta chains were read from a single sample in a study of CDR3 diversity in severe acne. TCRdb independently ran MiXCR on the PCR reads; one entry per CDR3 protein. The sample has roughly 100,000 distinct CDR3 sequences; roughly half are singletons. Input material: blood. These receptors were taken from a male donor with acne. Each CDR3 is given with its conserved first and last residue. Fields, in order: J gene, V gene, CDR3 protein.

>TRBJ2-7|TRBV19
CASSTGDRASYEQYF
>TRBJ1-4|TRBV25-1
CASSNKLGREKLFF
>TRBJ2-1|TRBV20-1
CSVDSGSLNEQFF
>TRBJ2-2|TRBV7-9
CASSLGPGELFF
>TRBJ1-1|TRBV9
CASSVDWGPGDTEAFF
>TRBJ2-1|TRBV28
CASSFVDSSYNEQFF
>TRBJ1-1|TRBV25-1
CASSEPGESQAFF
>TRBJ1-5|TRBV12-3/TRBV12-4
CASSTRIRTGRSQPQHF
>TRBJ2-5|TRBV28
CASGAWGEETQYF
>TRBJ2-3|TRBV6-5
CASSYGTGGADTQYF
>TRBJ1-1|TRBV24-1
CATSDPPNTEAFF
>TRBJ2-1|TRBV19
CASSIQSWNEQFF
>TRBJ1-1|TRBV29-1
CSVPSIPNTEAFF
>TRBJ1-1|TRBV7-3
CASSRGVGTEAFF
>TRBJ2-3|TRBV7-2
CASTVLQFASTDTQYF
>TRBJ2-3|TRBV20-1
CSAMDRGDTQYF
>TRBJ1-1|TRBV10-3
CASSYNRANTEAFF
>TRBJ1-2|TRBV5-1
CASSFQPSNYGCTF
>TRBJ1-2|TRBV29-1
CSAIDSYHYGYTF
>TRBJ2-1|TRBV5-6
CASSLVYKGNEQLF
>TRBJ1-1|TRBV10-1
CASSEWVGENTEAFF
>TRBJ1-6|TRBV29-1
CSVWDRESPLHF